The 20 T cell receptor beta chains below come from one sample, sequenced in a study of T cell responses to AZD1222 COVID-19 vaccine. Here immunoSEQ multiplex PCR was the method, and the copy in TCRdb shows in-frame clones only, minus some. Here the sample spans some 100,000 clones, about 88% being singletons. This material consisted of peripheral blood, taken 28 days after the second AZD1222 dose. These receptors originate from an adult who received the AZD1222 COVID-19 vaccine.

This clone was recorded once. The chain has TRBV9 and TRBJ1-3; D gene ambiguous. V lost 2 bases and J lost 0, with 12 bases in between. The germline V gene encodes CDR1 SGDLS and CDR2 YYNGEE. The CDR3 runs 16 residues. The DNA for the CDR3 is TGTGCCAGCAGCGTTGGGGTCCGGTTCTCTGGAAACACCATATATTTT. It codes for CASSVGVRFSGNTIYF. Combining the CDR3 with reference TRBV9 and TRBJ1-3 gives the whole variable domain DSGVTQTPKHLITATGQRVTLRCSPRSGDLSVYWYQQSLDQGLQFLIQYYNGEERAKGNILERFSAQQFPDLHSELNLSSLELGDSALYFCASSVGVRFSGNTIYFGEGSWLTVV.

This chain connects TRBV19 to TRBJ1-5; D is unresolved. The CDR3 consists of 15 residues. Trimming removed 3 bases at V and 1 base at J, with 10 bases between. Germline CDR1 and CDR2: LNHDA and SQIVND (reference sequence). For the CDR3, the DNA is TGTGCCAGTAGTATGGTGGTAGGGAGCAATCAGCCCCAGCATTTT. Residues: CASSMVVGSNQPQHF.

The chain couples TRBV6-5 to TRBJ2-3; D may correspond to TRBD1 or TRBD2 (6 bases each). CDR3 length: 16 residues. Trimming pared 2 bases from V and 7 bases from J, leaving 19 bases between. CDR1 is MNHEY and CDR2 is SVGAGI in the germline V gene. The chain's CDR3 is CASSYVGSRGGNTQYF. The CDR3, as DNA: TGTGCCAGCAGTTACGTTGGTAGTCGAGGGGGGAATACGCAGTATTTT.

The V call is TRBV30, the J call TRBJ1-1, with D perhaps matching TRBD1 (5 bases). Germline V gives CDR1 GTSNPN, CDR2 SVGIG (reference sequence). CDR3 length: 16 residues. Trimming stripped 0 bases from V and 0 bases from J, with 14 bases between. The CDR3 region is CAWSVPVAGVNTEAFF. The CDR3 DNA is TGTGCCTGGAGTGTACCGGTAGCGGGGGTGAACACTGAAGCTTTCTTT.

The rearrangement joins TRBV27 to TRBJ2-7; D is uncertain. The CDR3 contains 11 residues. Germline CDR1 reads MNHEY; CDR2 reads SMNVEV (reference sequence). V was clipped by 1 base and J by 6 bases, with 4 bases between them. CDR3 protein: CASSLLGEQYF. CDR3 DNA sequence: TGTGCCAGCAGTTTATTGGGCGAGCAGTACTTC.

The chain is built from TRBV27 and TRBJ1-6; TRBD1 matches at 9 bases. This CDR3 spans 14 amino acids. Germline V CDR1 and CDR2: MNHEY, SMNVEV (reference sequence). V trimming: 5 bases; J trimming: 8 bases; junction bases outside the gene matches: 4. The CDR3, as DNA: TGTGCCAGCAGTCCCGGGACAGGGTATTCACCCCTCCACTTT. Translating it yields CASSPGTGYSPLHF.

This clone came up a few times. Distinct nucleotide sequences in the sample also encode this CDR3. The chain carries TRBV27 and TRBJ1-3; unclear D gene. In germline, CDR1 is MNHEY, CDR2 SMNVEV (reference sequence). V was pared by 0 bases and J by 1 base, with 1 base between. This CDR3 has 13 amino acids. CDR3 residues: CASSLSSGNTIYF. The CDR3 nucleotides are TGTGCCAGCAGTTTATCTTCTGGAAACACCATATATTTT.

This chain links TRBV29-1 with TRBJ1-2, with 9 bases aligning to TRBD1. V lost 4 bases, J lost 3 bases, and 6 bases stayed unmatched. The CDR3 consists of 14 residues. The germline V gene has CDR1 SQVTM and CDR2 ANQGSEA. CDR3 bases: TGCAGCGTTGGGAGGGGACAGGGCGACTATGGCTACACCTTC. This gives the protein CSVGRGQGDYGYTF. Variable domain in full (rest from reference TRBV29-1 and TRBJ1-2): SAVISQKPSRDICQRGTSLTIQCQVDSQVTMMFWYRQQPGQSLTLIATANQGSEATYESGFVIDKFPISRPNLTFSTLTVSNMSPEDSSIYLCSVGRGQGDYGYTFGSGTRLTVV.

This chain joins TRBV19 and TRBJ1-2, with D possibly TRBD1 on 5 matching bases. Germline V gene lookup returns CDR1 LNHDA and CDR2 SQIVND (reference sequence). The V and J ends lost 3 bases and 4 bases respectively, with 9 bases between them. CDR3 length: 13 amino acids. CDR3 in amino acids: CASSIGTSYGYTF. The CDR3 nucleotides read TGTGCCAGTAGTATTGGGACGAGCTATGGCTACACCTTC.

The V gene is TRBV24-1, the J gene TRBJ2-1; tentatively, D is TRBD1 (5 bases). The CDR3 sequence is 14 residues long. V was pared by 2 bases and J by 4 bases, with 8 bases between. Germline V gene sequence: CDR1 KGHDR, CDR2 SFDVKD. CDR3 coding DNA: TGTGCCACCAGTGATTGGCAGGGTTACAATGAGCAGTTCTTC. It is translated as CATSDWQGYNEQFF.

This clone showed up just a few times. This rearrangement joins TRBV5-6 to TRBJ1-2; the D is unclear. Germline V CDR1 and CDR2: SGHDT, YYEEEE. The V end was cut by 1 base, the J end by 4 bases, with 8 bases between. This CDR3 has 13 residues. CDR3 DNA: TGTGCCAGCAGCTTGAGGCAGAGCTATGGCTACACCTTC. Protein sequence: CASSLRQSYGYTF.

The chain links TRBV7-2 to TRBJ1-1; TRBD1 might be the D (5 bases). The length of the CDR3 is 15 residues. Looked up from germline, CDR1 is SGHTA and CDR2 is FQGNSA. The V and J ends lost 2 bases and 4 bases respectively, with 14 bases between them. The CDR3 protein is CASSLRGPGGTEAFF. The CDR3 DNA follows: TGTGCCAGCAGCTTACGGGGACCGGGAGGCACTGAAGCTTTCTTT.

The CDR3 loop reads CASSQVPQGAGEKLFF. The CDR3 nucleotides are TGTGCCAGCAGCCAAGTTCCACAGGGGGCGGGAGAAAAACTGTTTTTT. J is TRBJ1-4 and V is TRBV3-1 (or the pseudogene TRBV3-2), with 9 bases identical to TRBD1. This CDR3 contains 16 residues. With 1 base clipped from V and 8 bases from J, the junction kept 8 bases outside the gene matches. CDR1 LGHDT and CDR2 YNNKEL come from the germline V gene (reference sequence).

V and J are TRBV7-3 and TRBJ1-1, with D maybe TRBD1 (6 bases). Germline V gene data show CDR1 as SGHTA and CDR2 as FQGTGA. This CDR3 region has 15 residues. The V end lost 5 bases, the J end lost 0 bases, and 13 bases lay between the germline ends. The CDR3: CASSAPQGLNTEAFF. The CDR3 bases are TGTGCCAGCAGCGCACCACAGGGTTTGAACACTGAAGCTTTCTTT.

The chain carries TRBV7-9 and TRBJ1-2; 9 bases align to TRBD1. The germline CDR1 and CDR2 sequences are SEHNR and FQNEAQ (reference sequence). Unmatched junction bases numbered 7, after V lost 7 bases and J lost 4 bases. CDR3 length equals 14 residues. The CDR3 sequence: CASTDGTGSYGYTF. CDR3 nucleotide sequence: TGTGCCAGCACCGATGGGACAGGGAGCTATGGCTACACCTTC.

V usage is TRBV5-1 and J usage is TRBJ2-7; 12 nucleotides line up with TRBD2. This CDR3 contains 16 residues. The V gene end was trimmed by 3 bases and the J gene end by 1 base; junction bases not matched to a gene: 5. CDR1 is SGHRS and CDR2 is YFSETQ in the germline V gene. The DNA of the CDR3 is TGCGCCAGCAGCTACTGGACTAGCGGGGATTCCTACGAGCAGTACTTC. Protein sequence: CASSYWTSGDSYEQYF.

The chain employs TRBV28 and TRBJ1-5; perhaps TRBD1 as D (5 bases). V lost 6 bases to trimming and J lost 4 bases, with 13 bases between them. CDR3 size: 14 residues. Germline V gives CDR1 MDHEN, CDR2 SYDVKM. CDR3 nucleotide sequence: TGTGCCAGCAGCATCACGGGGGAGAATCAGCCCCAGCATTTT. Its translation: CASSITGENQPQHF.

CDR3 loop: CASSYSGGTANSPLHF. The CDR3 region has the DNA TGTGCCAGCAGCTATTCGGGGGGGACAGCCAATTCACCCCTCCACTTT. V usage is TRBV7-9 and J usage is TRBJ1-6; the match to TRBD1 covers 7 bases. The CDR3 contains 16 residues. V shed 4 bases and J 7 bases; nucleotides not matched to a gene: 10. Germline V gene sequence: CDR1 SEHNR, CDR2 FQNEAQ (reference sequence). Filled out from reference TRBV7-9 and TRBJ1-6, the complete variable domain reads DTGVSQNPRHKITKRGQNVTFRCDPISEHNRLYWYRQTLGQGPEFLTYFQNEAQLEKSRLLSDRFSAERPKGSFSTLEIQRTEQGDSAMYLCASSYSGGTANSPLHFGNGTRLTVT.

The chain couples TRBV5-6 to TRBJ2-2, with D perhaps matching TRBD2 (6 bases). Trimming shortened V by 3 bases and J by 4 bases, and 13 bases separated the two germline ends. CDR3 length: 15 amino acids. In germline, CDR1 is SGHDT, CDR2 YYEEEE. The CDR3 protein is CASSSLLASTGELFF. The CDR3 coding sequence is TGTGCCAGCAGCTCGCTACTAGCTAGCACCGGGGAGCTGTTTTTT.

The J gene is TRBJ2-7, the V gene TRBV5-4, with 9 bases that match TRBD2. Germline lookup yields CDR1 SGHNT and CDR2 YYREEE (reference sequence). Unmatched junction bases numbered 9, after V lost 3 bases and J lost 5 bases. This CDR3 contains 15 residues. This CDR3 is CASSSPVAGVHEQYF. The DNA of the CDR3 is TGTGCCAGCAGCTCGCCAGTAGCGGGAGTCCACGAGCAGTACTTC.